These T cell receptor beta chains were read from a single sample in a study of blood T cell repertoires in COVID-19. Profiling relied on immunoSEQ multiplex PCR, and the TCRdb table lists in-frame clones only, not all of them. Of about 42,000 clones in the sample, roughly 92% were seen once. Sequenced material: peripheral blood. The receptor set was obtained from a man aged 45-65 years with active COVID-19. The CDR3 runs from the conserved cysteine through the conserved F or W. The D gene is left open where the match is weak. Not every row has a clone size; where given, it reads once, few, many or a size class.

D gene | clone size | J gene | V gene | CDR3 protein
TRBD2 | - | TRBJ2-4 | TRBV12-3/TRBV12-4 | CASSLRGADIQYF
- | - | TRBJ2-4 | TRBV4-1 | CASSQELAGRNIQYF
- | once | TRBJ2-6 | TRBV11-2 | CASSLNSVLSGANVLTF
TRBD1 | once | TRBJ1-2 | TRBV9 | CASRGTGVEGKANYGYTF
- | once | TRBJ2-7 | TRBV30 | CAWGGESYEQYF
- | - | TRBJ1-5 | TRBV15 | CATSRDEADCQPQHF
- | - | TRBJ2-4 | TRBV19 | CASSRGDVAKNIQYF
TRBD1 | - | TRBJ1-5 | TRBV5-1 | CASSLAGTDNQPQHF
TRBD2 | - | TRBJ2-7 | TRBV7-8 | CASRTTSGRTSSYEQYF
- | - | TRBJ2-3 | TRBV13 | CASSLRRGLVDTQYF
TRBD2 | - | TRBJ2-1 | TRBV18 | CASSPEALAEYNEQFF
- | - | TRBJ2-7 | TRBV13 | CASSLRGEQYF
- | - | TRBJ1-2 | TRBV7-9 | CASSSHRSYTF
TRBD1 | - | TRBJ1-1 | TRBV5-1 | CASGRTGNTEAFF
TRBD2 | - | TRBJ2-7 | TRBV7-9 | CASVRTSGSRGPGQYF
- | - | TRBJ2-1 | TRBV6-1 | CASSETALGLWDEQFF
- | - | TRBJ1-3 | TRBV28 | CASSLSTVSGNTIYF
- | - | TRBJ1-1 | TRBV4-2 | CASSQVSLRGTEAFF
- | once | TRBJ1-2 | TRBV27 | CASSLGREEGYTF
- | few | TRBJ1-5 | TRBV30 | CAWNRGNQPQHF
TRBD1 | - | TRBJ1-2 | TRBV10-3 | CAISERTGEGYTF
- | - | TRBJ2-5 | TRBV3-1/TRBV3-2 | CASSQGRGRQETQYF
TRBD1 | once | TRBJ1-2 | TRBV10-3 | CARYTGGRAGYTF
TRBD1 | - | TRBJ1-2 | TRBV7-8 | CASSLAEGWRQGDSGYTF
- | few | TRBJ1-4 | TRBV28 | CASSSYRDNLMDEKLFF
- | - | TRBJ2-7 | TRBV29-1 | CSVLLLDSYEQYF
- | - | TRBJ2-5 | TRBV5-1 | CASSLGRGYQETQYF
TRBD2 | - | TRBJ2-7 | TRBV11-1 | CASSLGTSGYEQYF
TRBD1 | - | TRBJ1-4 | TRBV10-1 | CASSAGHRGSNEKLFF